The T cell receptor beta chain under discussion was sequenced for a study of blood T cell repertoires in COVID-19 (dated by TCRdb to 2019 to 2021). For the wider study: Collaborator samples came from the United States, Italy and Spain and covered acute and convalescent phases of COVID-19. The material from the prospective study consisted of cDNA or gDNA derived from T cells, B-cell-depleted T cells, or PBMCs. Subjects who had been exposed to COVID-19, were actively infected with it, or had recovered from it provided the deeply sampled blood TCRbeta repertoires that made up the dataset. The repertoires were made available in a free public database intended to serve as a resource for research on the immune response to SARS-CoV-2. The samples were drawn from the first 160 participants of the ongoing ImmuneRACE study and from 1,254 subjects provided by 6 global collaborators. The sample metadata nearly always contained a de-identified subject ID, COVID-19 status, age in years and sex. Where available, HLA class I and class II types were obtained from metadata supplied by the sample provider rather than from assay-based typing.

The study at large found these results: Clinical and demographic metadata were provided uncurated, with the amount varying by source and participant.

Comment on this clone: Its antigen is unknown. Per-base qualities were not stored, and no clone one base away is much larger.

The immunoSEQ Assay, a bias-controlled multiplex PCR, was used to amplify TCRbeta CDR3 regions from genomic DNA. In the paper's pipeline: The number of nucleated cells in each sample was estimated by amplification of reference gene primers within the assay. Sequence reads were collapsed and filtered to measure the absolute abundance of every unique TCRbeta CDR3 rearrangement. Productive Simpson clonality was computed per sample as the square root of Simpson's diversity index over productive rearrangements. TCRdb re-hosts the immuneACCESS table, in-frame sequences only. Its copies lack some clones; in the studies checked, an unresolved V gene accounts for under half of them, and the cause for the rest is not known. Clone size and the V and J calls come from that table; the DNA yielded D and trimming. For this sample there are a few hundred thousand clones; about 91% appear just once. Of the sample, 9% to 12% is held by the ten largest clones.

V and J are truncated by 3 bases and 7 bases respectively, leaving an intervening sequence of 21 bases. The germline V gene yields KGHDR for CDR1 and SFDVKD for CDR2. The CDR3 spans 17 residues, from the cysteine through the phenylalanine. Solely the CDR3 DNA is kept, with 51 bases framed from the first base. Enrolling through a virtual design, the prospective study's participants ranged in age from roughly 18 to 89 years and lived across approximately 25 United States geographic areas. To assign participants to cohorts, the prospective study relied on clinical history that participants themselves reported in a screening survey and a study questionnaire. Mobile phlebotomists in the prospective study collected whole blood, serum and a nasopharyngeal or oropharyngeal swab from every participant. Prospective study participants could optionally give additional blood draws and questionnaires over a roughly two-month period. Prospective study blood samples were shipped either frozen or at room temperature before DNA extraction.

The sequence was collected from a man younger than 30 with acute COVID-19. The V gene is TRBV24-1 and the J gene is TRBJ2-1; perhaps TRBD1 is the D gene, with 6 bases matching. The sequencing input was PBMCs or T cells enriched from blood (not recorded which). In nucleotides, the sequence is TGTGCCACCAGTGATCCCAATCTAATACAGGGCCTGAATGAGCAGTTCTTC. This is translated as CATSDPNLIQGLNEQFF.